Below, one T cell receptor (beta chain) is given with its context. These data belong to a study of control samples from healthy donors and cancer patients. Here immunoSEQ multiplex PCR was the method, and the copy in TCRdb shows in-frame clones only, minus some. In the table there are about 72,000 clones, roughly 92% of which are singletons. The material sequenced was blood. The TCR was taken from a woman aged 60-70 years in good health.

In DNA form, the CDR3 reads TGTGCCAGCAGCTTTTGGGGGTCCTACAATGAGCAGTTCTTC. Residues: CASSFWGSYNEQFF. The chain recombines TRBV5-4 with TRBJ2-1; D assignment may be TRBD1 or TRBD2 (5 bases each). The germline CDR1 and CDR2 sequences are SGHNT and YYREEE (reference sequence). This CDR3 has 14 amino acids. V dropped 2 bases and J dropped 1 base, with 7 bases sitting between them.